A single sample gave rise to the 18 T cell receptor beta chains below, sequenced in a study of beta chain features in type 1 diabetes. The sequenced template was cDNA made from the entire isolated RNA. Sequencing used immunoSEQ multiplex PCR; TCRdb keeps in-frame clones, though not all of them. The table shows 860,000 or so clones, with about a sixth occurring only once. The specimen was naive CD4+ T cells from blood. The source of these receptors is a woman aged 18-35 years in good health.

Of note for this clone: Its ends do not fully match the called genes, so a read error is possible. CDR3 in DNA: TGCGCCAGCAGCTTCTACCGGGACAGGGGTCGAACAACGTCCTGCGAGCAGTACTTC. This sequence encodes CASSFYRDRGRTTSCEQYF. The V call is TRBV5-1, the J call TRBJ2-7; 10 positions match TRBD1. In germline, CDR1 is SGHRS, CDR2 YFSETQ. The CDR3 consists of 19 residues.

The chain has TRBV5-6 and TRBJ2-5; perhaps TRBD1 as D (5 bases). The J call is uncertain, as TRBJ2-7 better fits the DNA end. Germline-derived CDR1 and CDR2 are SGHDT and YYEEEE. CDR3 size: 14 residues. The CDR3, as DNA: TGTGCCAGCAGCTTGCTGGGGCGGTCCTACGAGCAGTACTTC. This translates into CASSLLGRSYEQYF.

The table lists this clone with a few counts. This chain connects TRBV5-1 to TRBJ1-2; 7 bases line up with TRBD1. V shed 7 bases, J shed 4 bases, and the junction held 7 bases outside the gene matches. Germline V gene data show CDR1 as SGHRS and CDR2 as YFSETQ. The CDR3 consists of 13 residues. In DNA, the CDR3 is TGCGCCAGCGGCGAAGGGGGCGGCTATGGCTACACCTTC. This encodes CASGEGGGYGYTF. The complete variable domain, with remaining parts taken from reference TRBV5-1 and TRBJ1-2, reads KAGVTQTPRYLIKTRGQQVTLSCSPISGHRSVSWYQQTPGQGLQFLFEYFSETQRNKGNFPGRFSGRQFSNSRSEMNVSTLELGDSALYLCASGEGGGYGYTFGSGTRLTVV.

The chain links TRBV29-1 to TRBJ1-2; 7 bases are shared with TRBD1. V lost 4 bases and J lost 7; bases outside the gene matches: 3. CDR3 length: 11 residues. The germline V gene encodes CDR1 SQVTM and CDR2 ANQGSEA. The CDR3 sequence is CSVGSGGGYTF. As DNA, the CDR3 is TGCAGCGTTGGTTCAGGGGGTGGCTACACCTTC.

The V call is TRBV21-1, the J call TRBJ1-1; the table's D call, TRBD1, has no DNA check behind it. TRBV21-1 is a pseudogene. The CDR3 is 12 amino acids. CDR3 in amino acids: CARGQWNTEAFF. As DNA, the CDR3 is TGTGCCAGGGGCCAATGGAACACTGAAGCTTTCTTT.

This sequence joins TRBV27 and TRBJ2-7, with unresolved D. Trimming shortened V by 5 bases and J by 7 bases, and 21 bases separated the two germline ends. The CDR3 runs 15 residues. Looked up from germline, CDR1 is MNHEY and CDR2 is SMNVEV (reference sequence). The CDR3 sequence is CASSPRRTDAGEQYF. CDR3 DNA: TGTGCCAGCAGTCCACGGAGAACGGACGCCGGGGAGCAGTACTTC.

The chain employs TRBV5-1 and TRBJ2-7; 10 bases map to TRBD1. The germline CDR1 and CDR2 sequences are SGHRS and YFSETQ. The CDR3 totals 15 residues. The V segment lost 4 bases and the J segment 4 bases; nucleotides outside the gene matches: 8. The CDR3 protein is CASSPAGQGGYEQYF. In DNA, the CDR3 is TGCGCCAGCAGCCCGGCTGGACAGGGGGGTTACGAGCAGTACTTC. Complete variable domain (other parts from reference TRBV5-1 and TRBJ2-7): KAGVTQTPRYLIKTRGQQVTLSCSPISGHRSVSWYQQTPGQGLQFLFEYFSETQRNKGNFPGRFSGRQFSNSRSEMNVSTLELGDSALYLCASSPAGQGGYEQYFGPGTRLTVT.

In its sample, this clone was seen a few times. This rearrangement joins TRBV9 to TRBJ1-5; D remains unclear. Per germline, CDR1 SGDLS and CDR2 YYNGEE. This CDR3 region has 13 residues. Trimming removed 3 bases at V and 5 bases at J, with 9 bases between. CDR3 DNA sequence: TGTGCCAGCAGCGCAGGAGCTCATCAGCCCCAGCATTTT. It yields the protein CASSAGAHQPQHF.

The gene calls are TRBV15 and TRBJ2-7, with D uncertain. Germline values: CDR1 LNHNV, CDR2 YYDKDF (reference sequence). The length of the CDR3 is 13 residues. V lost 0 bases and J 3 bases, leaving 6 bases between the germline ends. The CDR3 sequence: CATSRDQSYEQYF. The CDR3 DNA reads TGTGCCACCAGCAGAGATCAGAGCTACGAGCAGTACTTC.

The rearrangement joins TRBV7-2 to TRBJ2-6, with no clear D. Germline values: CDR1 SGHTA, CDR2 FQGNSA. V dropped 8 bases and J dropped 0 bases, with 20 bases sitting between them. CDR3 length: 18 amino acids. The CDR3 reads CASPLSVSDSSGANVLTF. CDR3 in DNA: TGTGCCAGCCCCTTAAGCGTCAGTGATAGCTCTGGGGCCAACGTCCTGACTTTC.

V usage is TRBV28 and J usage is TRBJ2-1; D not certain. The germline V gene encodes CDR1 MDHEN and CDR2 SYDVKM. The CDR3 covers 13 residues. V was trimmed by 6 bases and J by 7 bases, leaving 13 bases between them. The CDR3 sequence: CASSPGRENEQFF. The CDR3 DNA reads as TGTGCCAGCAGCCCCGGACGAGAAAATGAGCAGTTCTTC.

This clone was detected only a few times. The chain links TRBV2 to TRBJ2-6; D might be TRBD1 (5 bases). V dropped 5 bases and J dropped 2 bases, with 7 bases sitting between them. CDR1 and CDR2 (germline): SNHLY, FYNNEI. The CDR3 extends over 14 amino acids. The CDR3 here is CASSLGAGANVLTF. The CDR3 DNA follows: TGTGCCAGCAGTTTAGGGGCTGGGGCCAACGTCCTGACTTTC.

In its sample, this clone was seen a few times. This sequence joins TRBV29-1 and TRBJ2-1, with D maybe TRBD1 (5 bases). V dropped 7 bases and J dropped 6 bases, with 7 bases sitting between them. The CDR3 sequence is 10 residues long. Germline V CDR1 and CDR2: SQVTM, ANQGSEA. As DNA, the CDR3 is TGCAGCGGCAGGGTCAATGAGCAGTTCTTC. Its translation: CSGRVNEQFF.

This clone was counted between two and nine times. This chain links TRBV9 with TRBJ2-5, with 10 bases matching TRBD2. Germline lookup yields CDR1 SGDLS and CDR2 YYNGEE. Trimming took 0 bases from V and 1 from J; bases not matched to a gene: 3. This CDR3 contains 16 residues. CDR3 nucleotide sequence: TGTGCCAGCAGCGTAGCTACTAGCGGGACCCAAGAGACCCAGTACTTC. It specifies CASSVATSGTQETQYF. Based on the CDR3 plus reference TRBV9 and TRBJ2-5, the full variable domain is DSGVTQTPKHLITATGQRVTLRCSPRSGDLSVYWYQQSLDQGLQFLIQYYNGEERAKGNILERFSAQQFPDLHSELNLSSLELGDSALYFCASSVATSGTQETQYFGPGTRLLVL.

The V and J genes are TRBV10-3 and TRBJ1-1, with 8 bases lining up with TRBD1. CDR1 is ENHRY and CDR2 is SYGVKD in the germline V gene. CDR3 size: 13 residues. The ends lost 9 bases at V and 3 bases at J; junction bases unmatched: 6. In DNA form, the CDR3 reads TGTGCCATACGGACAGGGACGGACACTGAAGCTTTCTTT. Amino acids: CAIRTGTDTEAFF.

The sample holds a few counts of this clone. Other nucleotide sequences in the sample specify the same CDR3. This sequence joins TRBV6-6 and TRBJ1-1, with unresolved D. With 6 bases removed from V and 1 base from J, the gap between germline ends came to 3 bases. The CDR3 loop spans 11 amino acids. CDR1 and CDR2 from the germline V gene are MNHNY and SVGAGI (reference sequence). The CDR3 DNA sequence: TGTGCCAGCAGAGAGAACACTGAAGCTTTCTTT. This gives the protein CASRENTEAFF.

V gene TRBV4-3 combines with J gene TRBJ2-2, with D tentatively TRBD2 (6 bases). CDR3 length: 17 amino acids. Trimming left V 3 bases short and J 5 bases short, with 19 bases between. The germline CDR1 and CDR2 sequences are LGHNA and YSLEER. The CDR3 DNA sequence: TGCGCCAGCAGCCACCCGACACTTGGGGGGTGGACCGGGGAGCTGTTTTTT. Translated, it gives CASSHPTLGGWTGELFF.

The chain is built from TRBV7-3 and TRBJ2-1; D could derive from TRBD1 or TRBD2 (6 bases each). V lost 5 bases to trimming and J lost 4 bases, with 9 bases between them. The CDR3 length is 13 residues. Per germline, CDR1 SGHTA and CDR2 FQGTGA. CDR3 sequence: CASSRRGYNEQFF. DNA of the CDR3: TGTGCCAGCAGCCGGAGGGGGTACAATGAGCAGTTCTTC.